The rows below give T cell receptor beta chains drawn from one sample of a study of T-cell reconstitution after alpha-beta-depleted transplantation in children. TCRdb used MiXCR to reprocess the PCR reads, holding one entry per CDR3 protein. The sample lists over 400,000 distinct CDR3 sequences; approximately 42% were seen once. The material was PBMCs, obtained before TCRalphabeta/CD19-depleted stem cell transplant. These TCRs come from a girl aged 2 to 9 with aplastic anemia, due to receive a stem cell transplant. Each CDR3 is given with its conserved first and last residue. D genes are given only for firm matches. Clone size is shown for a subset of rows, as once, few, many or a class of expanded clone.

clone size: -
V gene: TRBV20-1
D gene: TRBD1
J gene: TRBJ2-5
CDR3 DNA: TGCAGTCCCAGGACAGGAAAACAAGAGACCCAGTACTTC
CDR3 protein: CSPRTGKQETQYF

clone size: -
V gene: TRBV7-9
D gene: -
J gene: TRBJ2-3
CDR3 DNA: TGTGCCAGCAGCTTAGTCCCGCCTAGCACAGATACGCAGTATTTT
CDR3 protein: CASSLVPPSTDTQYF

clone size: -
V gene: TRBV19
D gene: -
J gene: TRBJ2-7
CDR3 DNA: TGTACCAGTAGTAGCGCCAGGGGAAGCGAGCAGTACTTC
CDR3 protein: CTSSSARGSEQYF

clone size: -
V gene: TRBV6-1
D gene: -
J gene: TRBJ1-2
CDR3 DNA: TGTGCCAGCAGCCCCCATCCGCGACAGCGAAACTATGGCTACACCTTC
CDR3 protein: CASSPHPRQRNYGYTF

clone size: -
V gene: TRBV20-1
D gene: TRBD1
J gene: TRBJ2-7
CDR3 DNA: TGCAGTGCCTTAGGAGGCAGGGGGTTTTCCTACGAGCAGTACTTC
CDR3 protein: CSALGGRGFSYEQYF

clone size: many
V gene: TRBV7-3
D gene: -
J gene: TRBJ1-1
CDR3 DNA: TGTGCCAGCAGTCAAAACGATATGGGTGAAGCTTTCTTT
CDR3 protein: CASSQNDMGEAFF

clone size: -
V gene: TRBV20-1
D gene: TRBD2
J gene: TRBJ2-3
CDR3 DNA: TGCAGTGCTAGAGATAGCGGGAGGGCAGATACGCAGTATTTT
CDR3 protein: CSARDSGRADTQYF

clone size: many
V gene: TRBV6-1
D gene: TRBD1
J gene: TRBJ2-1
CDR3 DNA: TGTGCCAGCAGAGAGGACAGGAGCTCCTACAATGAGCAGTTCTTC
CDR3 protein: CASREDRSSYNEQFF

clone size: few
V gene: TRBV20-1
D gene: TRBD2
J gene: TRBJ2-7
CDR3 DNA: TGCAGTGCCGCACCTAGCGGGAGGGGCGAGCAGTACTTC
CDR3 protein: CSAAPSGRGEQYF

clone size: -
V gene: TRBV7-9
D gene: -
J gene: TRBJ2-1
CDR3 DNA: TGTGCCAGCAGCTACGTCCTATCCGGAGAGCCTTACAATGAGCAGTTCTTC
CDR3 protein: CASSYVLSGEPYNEQFF

clone size: few
V gene: TRBV3-1
D gene: TRBD2
J gene: TRBJ2-1
CDR3 DNA: TGTGCCAGCAGCCAGGGTAGACTAGCGGGGAATGAGCAGTTCTTC
CDR3 protein: CASSQGRLAGNEQFF

clone size: many
V gene: TRBV20-1
D gene: -
J gene: TRBJ1-5
CDR3 DNA: TGCAGTGCGGGGCAATGGAGCGGCAATCAGCCCCAGCATTTT
CDR3 protein: CSAGQWSGNQPQHF

clone size: -
V gene: TRBV15
D gene: TRBD1
J gene: TRBJ1-5
CDR3 DNA: TGTGCCACCAGCAGCCACAGGGGGACCCGATTCAATCAGCCCCAGCATTTT
CDR3 protein: CATSSHRGTRFNQPQHF

clone size: many
V gene: TRBV20-1
D gene: TRBD2
J gene: TRBJ2-7
CDR3 DNA: TGCAGTGCTAGAGACCCCGGACTAGTCCCCGAGCAGTACTTC
CDR3 protein: CSARDPGLVPEQYF

clone size: many
V gene: TRBV5-6
D gene: -
J gene: TRBJ2-5
CDR3 DNA: TGTGCCAGCAGCTTAGGTGGGGGGACCCAGTACTTC
CDR3 protein: CASSLGGGTQYF

clone size: -
V gene: TRBV27
D gene: TRBD2
J gene: TRBJ2-1
CDR3 DNA: TGTGCCAGCAGTTTTCCCGAGCTAGCGGGTGGAAATGAGCAGTTCTTC
CDR3 protein: CASSFPELAGGNEQFF

clone size: many
V gene: TRBV5-1
D gene: TRBD1
J gene: TRBJ2-4
CDR3 DNA: TGCGCCAGCAGCTTGCGCGACAGGGGGCCCGGGGACATTCAGTACTTC
CDR3 protein: CASSLRDRGPGDIQYF

clone size: many
V gene: TRBV15
D gene: TRBD2
J gene: TRBJ2-1
CDR3 DNA: TGTGCCACCAGCAGATCCCCCGGCGACTCGGGAGGAAAAATCGGTGAGCAGTTCTTC
CDR3 protein: CATSRSPGDSGGKIGEQFF

clone size: -
V gene: TRBV29-1
D gene: -
J gene: TRBJ2-3
CDR3 DNA: TGCAGCGTTTCTAGGGAACCGAGGACTGATAGAATTAGCACAGATACGCAGTATTTT
CDR3 protein: CSVSREPRTDRISTDTQYF

clone size: few
V gene: TRBV28
D gene: -
J gene: TRBJ2-3
CDR3 DNA: TGTGCCAGCCAAGGGGGACCTAGCACAGATACGCAGTATTTT
CDR3 protein: CASQGGPSTDTQYF

clone size: -
V gene: TRBV11-1
D gene: TRBD1
J gene: TRBJ1-1
CDR3 DNA: TGTGCCAGCAGCTTCGGACAGGCGCCTGAAGCTTTCTTT
CDR3 protein: CASSFGQAPEAFF

clone size: few
V gene: TRBV27
D gene: TRBD2
J gene: TRBJ2-1
CDR3 DNA: TGTGCCAGCAGTTCCGAACTAGCGTCCAATGAGCAGTTCTTC
CDR3 protein: CASSSELASNEQFF

clone size: many
V gene: TRBV5-6
D gene: -
J gene: TRBJ2-7
CDR3 DNA: TGTGCCAGCAGCTTGCCCGGAGACGGGTACGAGCAGTACTTC
CDR3 protein: CASSLPGDGYEQYF

clone size: -
V gene: TRBV7-3
D gene: TRBD1
J gene: TRBJ2-1
CDR3 DNA: TGTGCCAGCAGCTTAGCGGGACAGGTGCCCACTCGCGAGCAGTTCTTC
CDR3 protein: CASSLAGQVPTREQFF

clone size: -
V gene: TRBV6-5
D gene: -
J gene: TRBJ2-7
CDR3 DNA: TGTGCCAGCAGTTACTTAGACAGCTTAGAGTACTTC
CDR3 protein: CASSYLDSLEYF

clone size: -
V gene: TRBV20-1
D gene: -
J gene: TRBJ2-3
CDR3 DNA: TGCAGTGCTCCTCGTGGGCAGGGTCCCACAGATACGCAGTATTTT
CDR3 protein: CSAPRGQGPTDTQYF

clone size: many
V gene: TRBV28
D gene: -
J gene: TRBJ2-7
CDR3 DNA: TGTGCCAGCAGTCAAGGTCCGAGCGGGCCTACCTACGAGCAGTACTTC
CDR3 protein: CASSQGPSGPTYEQYF

clone size: -
V gene: TRBV19
D gene: -
J gene: TRBJ2-3
CDR3 DNA: TGTGCCAGTAGTACGATTGGTCGGGGAGAAGATACGCAGTATTTT
CDR3 protein: CASSTIGRGEDTQYF

clone size: -
V gene: TRBV5-1
D gene: TRBD1
J gene: TRBJ2-7
CDR3 DNA: TGCGCCAGCAGCTCCCGGGACAGGGACGGCGAGCAGTACTTC
CDR3 protein: CASSSRDRDGEQYF

clone size: once
V gene: TRBV12-3/TRBV12-4
D gene: -
J gene: TRBJ2-7
CDR3 DNA: TGTGCCAGCAGTCTTGGCTCAGGCGCCGAGCAGTACTTC
CDR3 protein: CASSLGSGAEQYF

clone size: many
V gene: TRBV20-1
D gene: TRBD2
J gene: TRBJ2-1
CDR3 DNA: TGCAGTGCTAACAGAGCGGGAGCCTTTTACAATGAGCAGTTCTTC
CDR3 protein: CSANRAGAFYNEQFF

clone size: many
V gene: TRBV12-3/TRBV12-4
D gene: -
J gene: TRBJ2-3
CDR3 DNA: TGTGCCAGCAGTCTTTTTAGCGGAACCAACAAGGATACGCAGTATTTT
CDR3 protein: CASSLFSGTNKDTQYF

clone size: -
V gene: TRBV12-3/TRBV12-4
D gene: -
J gene: TRBJ2-1
CDR3 DNA: TGTGCCAGCCTTACCAGCGGGTACAATGAGCAGTTCTTC
CDR3 protein: CASLTSGYNEQFF

clone size: few
V gene: TRBV5-1
D gene: -
J gene: TRBJ2-7
CDR3 DNA: TGCGCCAGCAGCTTGGGGCCGTCGAGTACCTACGAGCAGTACTTC
CDR3 protein: CASSLGPSSTYEQYF

clone size: -
V gene: TRBV19
D gene: TRBD1
J gene: TRBJ1-2
CDR3 DNA: TGTGCCAGTAGACCCAGGACAGGGGGAAACTATGGCTACACCTTC
CDR3 protein: CASRPRTGGNYGYTF

clone size: -
V gene: TRBV4-1
D gene: TRBD1
J gene: TRBJ1-5
CDR3 DNA: TGCGCCAGCAGCCCGACCGGGACAGATAATCAGCCCCAGCATTTT
CDR3 protein: CASSPTGTDNQPQHF

clone size: -
V gene: TRBV6-1
D gene: -
J gene: TRBJ1-4
CDR3 DNA: TGTGCCAGCAGCCCTTCTTGGACAGATGAGGAAAAACTGTTTTTT
CDR3 protein: CASSPSWTDEEKLFF

clone size: many
V gene: TRBV28
D gene: -
J gene: TRBJ2-1
CDR3 DNA: TGTGCCAGCAGTCTACCCACGGACCCCGAGCAGTTCTTC
CDR3 protein: CASSLPTDPEQFF

clone size: many
V gene: TRBV5-1
D gene: -
J gene: TRBJ2-7
CDR3 DNA: TGCGCCAGCAGCTCGTCCGCTAGCTCCTACGAGCAGTACTTC
CDR3 protein: CASSSSASSYEQYF

clone size: -
V gene: TRBV14
D gene: TRBD1
J gene: TRBJ2-3
CDR3 DNA: TGTGCCAGCAGCCAGGACAGGGGGAGCAGAGATACGCAGTATTTT
CDR3 protein: CASSQDRGSRDTQYF

clone size: -
V gene: TRBV29-1
D gene: -
J gene: TRBJ2-1
CDR3 DNA: TGCAGCGTTATCTGGGGGAGGAGTGAGCAGTTCTTC
CDR3 protein: CSVIWGRSEQFF

clone size: -
V gene: TRBV5-8
D gene: -
J gene: TRBJ2-3
CDR3 DNA: TGTGCCAGCAGCTTGGTGGTTTGGGTGGAGGGGACAGATACGCAGTATTTT
CDR3 protein: CASSLVVWVEGTDTQYF

clone size: many
V gene: TRBV5-5
D gene: -
J gene: TRBJ2-4
CDR3 DNA: TGTGCCAGCAGCTTGTCTTTGGGTGATATTCAGTACTTC
CDR3 protein: CASSLSLGDIQYF

clone size: many
V gene: TRBV12-3/TRBV12-4
D gene: TRBD1
J gene: TRBJ2-7
CDR3 DNA: TGTGCCAGCAGTTCTTACGACAGGGGCCTCTACGAGCAGTACTTC
CDR3 protein: CASSSYDRGLYEQYF

clone size: -
V gene: TRBV5-1
D gene: -
J gene: TRBJ1-1
CDR3 DNA: TGCGCCAGCAGCTTGGAGGCAGCAATTAACACTGAAGCTTTCTTT
CDR3 protein: CASSLEAAINTEAFF

clone size: few
V gene: TRBV6-2/TRBV6-3
D gene: -
J gene: TRBJ1-2
CDR3 DNA: TGTGCCGGCGGGGGGAGAGCCTCGGACTATGGCTACACCTTC
CDR3 protein: CAGGGRASDYGYTF

clone size: many
V gene: TRBV7-9
D gene: -
J gene: TRBJ2-7
CDR3 DNA: TGTGCCAGCAGCCCTCTTAATGGGGAAGTTTACGAGCAGTACTTC
CDR3 protein: CASSPLNGEVYEQYF

clone size: -
V gene: TRBV27
D gene: -
J gene: TRBJ2-7
CDR3 DNA: TGTGCCAGCAGTCTTCAGGGACCTCTTCACGAGCAGTACTTC
CDR3 protein: CASSLQGPLHEQYF

clone size: -
V gene: TRBV5-1
D gene: -
J gene: TRBJ1-6
CDR3 DNA: TGCGCCAGCAGCTTGTCCGCGGATAATTCACCCCTCCACTTT
CDR3 protein: CASSLSADNSPLHF

clone size: -
V gene: TRBV20-1
D gene: TRBD2
J gene: TRBJ2-1
CDR3 DNA: TGCAGTGCTAGAGGGGCTAGCGGGAGCTACAATGAGCAGTTCTTC
CDR3 protein: CSARGASGSYNEQFF

clone size: -
V gene: TRBV12-3/TRBV12-4
D gene: -
J gene: TRBJ2-3
CDR3 DNA: TGTGCCAGCAGTCCCTCAGGGGAAACAGATACGCAGTATTTT
CDR3 protein: CASSPSGETDTQYF

clone size: many
V gene: TRBV2
D gene: -
J gene: TRBJ2-2
CDR3 DNA: TGTGCCAGCAGGATTGACTACACCGGGGAGCTGTTTTTT
CDR3 protein: CASRIDYTGELFF

clone size: many
V gene: TRBV21-1
D gene: -
J gene: TRBJ2-7
CDR3 DNA: TGTGCCAGCAGCTTAGACAGGGCCTCCTACGAGCAGTACTTC
CDR3 protein: CASSLDRASYEQYF

clone size: few
V gene: TRBV12-3/TRBV12-4
D gene: TRBD2
J gene: TRBJ2-2
CDR3 DNA: TGTGCCAGCAGCCCTCTAGCGGTGGGCACCGGGGAGCTGTTTTTT
CDR3 protein: CASSPLAVGTGELFF

clone size: few
V gene: TRBV27
D gene: -
J gene: TRBJ2-7
CDR3 DNA: TGTGCCAGCAGTCCCGACCCTAAGGGAGAGCAGTACTTC
CDR3 protein: CASSPDPKGEQYF

clone size: -
V gene: TRBV4-1
D gene: -
J gene: TRBJ2-1
CDR3 DNA: TGCGCCAGCAGCCAAGTGAGTGGTAGCGTGGGTGAGCAGTTCTTC
CDR3 protein: CASSQVSGSVGEQFF

clone size: few
V gene: TRBV6-1
D gene: -
J gene: TRBJ2-1
CDR3 DNA: TGTGCCAGCAGTCCGGGCCCCGGCTCAGGCAATGAGCAGTTCTTC
CDR3 protein: CASSPGPGSGNEQFF